The clone carrying this T cell receptor beta chain has a single count. Only in-frame clones appear in the TCRdb table, and some are missing; sequencing was by immunoSEQ multiplex PCR. Counted here are more than 95,000 clones, roughly 90% occurring once; the ten biggest clones make up roughly 3.6%. The data were obtained in a study of blood T cell repertoires in COVID-19. Study-level background: Sample material is recorded as cDNA or gDNA derived from T cells, B-cell-depleted T cells, or PBMCs.

Trimming shortened V by 6 bases and J by 6 bases, and 18 bases separated the two germline ends. This CDR3 is built from 15 residues. CDR1 and CDR2 from the germline V gene are MDHEN and SYDVKM. The chain has TRBV28 and TRBJ2-1; D is possibly TRBD2 (6 bases). The receptor comes from a woman between 55 and 75 years old with acute or convalescent COVID-19. The source material was peripheral blood. DNA of the CDR3: TGTGCCAGCAGGCTATTCGGGAGAGAACGCAATGAGCAGTTCTTC. Encoded protein: CASRLFGRERNEQFF.